The TCR beta chain under discussion was sequenced for a study of blood T cell repertoires in COVID-19. Study in general: Nucleic acid was either cDNA or gDNA, and it came from T cells, B-cell-depleted T cells, or PBMCs.

Per the original methods: The authors estimated nucleated cell counts from reference gene primer amplification. Produced via immunoSEQ multiplex PCR; TCRdb's table is partial and in-frame only. The DNA was the basis for D and trimming; V, J and clone size are from that table. Of about 56,000 clones listed, approximately 80% were seen once; the top ten hold 10% to 15%. Germline V gives CDR1 WSHSY, CDR2 SAAADI. The CDR3 length is 14 residues. V dropped 6 bases and J dropped 4 bases, with 15 bases sitting between them. This TCR derives from a woman aged 80 or over with acute or convalescent COVID-19. Sample: peripheral blood. The genes are TRBV10-2 and TRBJ1-1, with D unresolved. CDR3 region: CASRQRAAGTEAFF. The CDR3 region has the DNA TGCGCCAGCAGACAGAGGGCGGCGGGCACTGAAGCTTTCTTT.